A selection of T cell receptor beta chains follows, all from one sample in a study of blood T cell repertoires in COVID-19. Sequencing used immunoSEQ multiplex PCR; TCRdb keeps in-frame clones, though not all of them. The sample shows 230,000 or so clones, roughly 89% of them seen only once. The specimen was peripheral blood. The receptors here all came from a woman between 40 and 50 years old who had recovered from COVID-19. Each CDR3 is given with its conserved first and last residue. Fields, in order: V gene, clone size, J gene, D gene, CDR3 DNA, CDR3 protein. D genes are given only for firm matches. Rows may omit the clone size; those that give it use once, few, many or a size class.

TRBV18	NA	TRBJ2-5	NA	TGTGCCAGCTCACCTCAGGACACCCAAGAGACCCAGTACTTC	CASSPQDTQETQYF
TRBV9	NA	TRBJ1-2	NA	TGTGCCAGCAGCATAGACAGCCTCTATGGCTACACCTTC	CASSIDSLYGYTF
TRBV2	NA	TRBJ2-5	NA	TGTGCCAGCAGTGTTTACGGGAGTGGGCAAGAGACCCAGTACTTC	CASSVYGSGQETQYF
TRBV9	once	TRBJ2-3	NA	TGTGCCAGCAGCGCCTTGGAGGGGGGGGGCACAGATACGCAGTATTTT	CASSALEGGGTDTQYF
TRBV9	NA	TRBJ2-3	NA	TGTGCCAGCACGTCGGGGGTGGGGACAGATACGCAGTATTTT	CASTSGVGTDTQYF
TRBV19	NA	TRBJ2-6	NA	TGTGCCAGTAGTATCGGTCACGGGGCCAACGTCCTGACTTTC	CASSIGHGANVLTF
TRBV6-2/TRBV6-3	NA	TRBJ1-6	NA	TGTGCCAGCAGTTTGAGGGATGATAATTCACCCCTCCACTTT	CASSLRDDNSPLHF
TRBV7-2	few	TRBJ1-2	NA	TGTGCCAGCAGCTTAGTGGCAGGAATAGGCTACACCTTC	CASSLVAGIGYTF
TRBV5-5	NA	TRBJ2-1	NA	TGTGCCAGCAGCTTCTTGAGTGAGCAGTTCTTC	CASSFLSEQFF
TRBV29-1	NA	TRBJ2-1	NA	TGCAGCGTCCTCCCGGGGGAGCAGTTCTTC	CSVLPGEQFF
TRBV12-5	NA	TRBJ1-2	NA	TGTGCTAGTGGTTTGGAGCTCTGGACAGTAAGTTCCTATGGCTACACCTTC	CASGLELWTVSSYGYTF
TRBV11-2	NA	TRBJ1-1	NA	TGTGCCAGCAGCTTTTTCAGGGCTACGACTGAAGCTTTCTTT	CASSFFRATTEAFF
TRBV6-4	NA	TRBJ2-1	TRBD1	TGTGCCAGCAGTGACTCGAGGGGACAGGGGGCCAGCAATGAGCAGTTCTTC	CASSDSRGQGASNEQFF
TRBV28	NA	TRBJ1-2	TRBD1	TGTGCCAGCAGTTTTCCCGAGGGACAGGTCTATGGCTACACCTTC	CASSFPEGQVYGYTF
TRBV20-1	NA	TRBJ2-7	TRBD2	TGCAGTGCTAGTACTAGCGGCTCCTACGAGCAGTACTTC	CSASTSGSYEQYF
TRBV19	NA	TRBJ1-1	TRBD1	TGTGCCAGTAGTCGGACAGGGGGCACTGAAGCTTTCTTT	CASSRTGGTEAFF
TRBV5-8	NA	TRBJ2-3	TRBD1	TGTGCCAGCAGCCGGGGACAGGGGGCTGTCGATACGCAGTATTTT	CASSRGQGAVDTQYF
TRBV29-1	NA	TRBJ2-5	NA	TGCAGCGTTGAAGATGGTGGGGGGAAGACCCAGTACTTC	CSVEDGGGKTQYF
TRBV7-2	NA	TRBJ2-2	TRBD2	TGTGCCAGCAGCGAGATTAGCGGGGTGAACACCGGGGAGCTGTTTTTT	CASSEISGVNTGELFF
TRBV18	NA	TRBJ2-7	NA	TGTGCCAGCTCATCCGGACAGTACGAGCAGTACTTC	CASSSGQYEQYF
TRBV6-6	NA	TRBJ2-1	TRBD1	TGTGCCAGCAGTACCGGGACAGGGGCCTACAATGAGCAGTTCTTC	CASSTGTGAYNEQFF
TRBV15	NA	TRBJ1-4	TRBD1	TGTGCCACCAGCAGACCCCCGGGACAGATTCATAATGAAAAACTGTTTTTT	CATSRPPGQIHNEKLFF
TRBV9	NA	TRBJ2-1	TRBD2	TGTGCCAGCAGCGTATACCGACTAGCGGGCCACGATGAGCAGTTCTTC	CASSVYRLAGHDEQFF
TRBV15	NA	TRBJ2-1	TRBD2	TGTGCCACCAGCAGAGATCTGGGGACTAGTCAGTTCTTC	CATSRDLGTSQFF
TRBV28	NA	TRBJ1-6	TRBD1	TGTGCCAGCAGTTTTCCCCGGGGACAGGGGTACGATTCACCCCTCCACTTT	CASSFPRGQGYDSPLHF
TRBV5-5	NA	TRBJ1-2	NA	TGTGCCAGCAGCCTAAACTATGGCTACACCTTC	CASSLNYGYTF
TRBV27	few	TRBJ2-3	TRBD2	TGTGCCAGCAGACAAGGACCCTCATCCGGGACTAGCGGGGGAGAGACAGATACGCAGTATTTT	CASRQGPSSGTSGGETDTQYF
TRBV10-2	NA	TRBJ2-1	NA	TGCGCCAGCAGTGAGGTATCAGGCCTTTCGGGGTTCGATGAGCAGTTCTTC	CASSEVSGLSGFDEQFF
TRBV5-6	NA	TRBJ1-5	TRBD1	TGTGCCAGCAGCTTGATGGACAGGGTAGAAAATCAGCCCCAGCATTTT	CASSLMDRVENQPQHF
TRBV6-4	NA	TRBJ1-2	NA	TGTGCCAGCAGTAGGGACTCACAAGATTATGGCTACACCTTC	CASSRDSQDYGYTF
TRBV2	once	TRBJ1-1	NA	TGTGCCAGCATACTGCAGGACACTGAAGCTTTCTTT	CASILQDTEAFF
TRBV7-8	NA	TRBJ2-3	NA	TGTGCCAGCAAAATTGACTTCACAGATACGCAGTATTTT	CASKIDFTDTQYF
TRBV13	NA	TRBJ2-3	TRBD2	TGTGCCAGCAGCTTAATGTCTAGCGGGGGGTACACAGATACGCAGTATTTT	CASSLMSSGGYTDTQYF
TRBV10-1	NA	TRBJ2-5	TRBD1	TGCGCCAGCAGTCACACAGGGGTAGAGACCCAGTACTTC	CASSHTGVETQYF
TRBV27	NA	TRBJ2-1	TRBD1	TGTGCCAGCAGTTTGTTGGGACAGGGGGCCAGCAATGAGCAGTTCTTC	CASSLLGQGASNEQFF
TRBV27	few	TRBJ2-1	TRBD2	TGTGCCAGCCATAATGGAGCGGGGGGTGTCAATGAGCAGTTCTTC	CASHNGAGGVNEQFF
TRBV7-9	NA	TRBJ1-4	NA	TGTGCCAGCAGCTTACCGCCGGGGGCAACTAATGAAAAACTGTTTTTT	CASSLPPGATNEKLFF
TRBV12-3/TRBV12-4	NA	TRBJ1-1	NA	TGTGCCAGCAGTTTGGTGGAGGACACTGAAGCTTTCTTT	CASSLVEDTEAFF
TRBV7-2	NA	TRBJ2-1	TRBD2	TGTGCCAGCAGCTTCGGCGGGAGGGTCAATGAGCAGTTCTTC	CASSFGGRVNEQFF
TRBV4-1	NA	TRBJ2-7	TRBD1	TGCGCCAGCAGCCAAGATTGGTTTTCGGGACAGATCTACGAGCAGTACTTC	CASSQDWFSGQIYEQYF
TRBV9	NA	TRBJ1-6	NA	TGTGCCAGCAGCGTAGCCCGGGACATATGGAGTAATTCACCCCTCCACTTT	CASSVARDIWSNSPLHF
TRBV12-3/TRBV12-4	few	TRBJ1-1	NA	TGTGCCAGCAGAACAGGGACCCAAGGAGCTTTCTTT	CASRTGTQGAFF
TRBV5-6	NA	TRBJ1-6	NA	TGTGCCAGCAGCTTGGGGGCCAATTCACCCCTCCACTTT	CASSLGANSPLHF
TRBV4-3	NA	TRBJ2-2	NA	TGCGCCAGCAGCCAGGGTTACGACATGTCCACCGGGGAGCTGTTTTTT	CASSQGYDMSTGELFF
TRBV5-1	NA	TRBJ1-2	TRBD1	TGCGCCAGCAGCTCGGGCCCGGGACAGGATTTTCGTGGCTACACCTTC	CASSSGPGQDFRGYTF
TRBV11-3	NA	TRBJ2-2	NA	TGTGCCAGCAGCTCACGGACTGTCCCCACCGGGGAGCTGTTTTTT	CASSSRTVPTGELFF
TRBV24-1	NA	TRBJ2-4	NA	TGTGCCACCAGTCCGGGGAACATTCAGTACTTC	CATSPGNIQYF
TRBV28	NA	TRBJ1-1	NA	TGTGCCAGCAGTTCCCAGGGTGTTGATGAAGCTTTCTTT	CASSSQGVDEAFF
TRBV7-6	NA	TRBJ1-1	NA	TGTGCCAGCAGCCCCTCGGACATTTTCGTCGAGAACACTGAAGCTTTCTTT	CASSPSDIFVENTEAFF
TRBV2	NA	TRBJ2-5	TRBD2	TGTGCCAGCAGCGGACTAGCGGGGGAGCTAAACCAAGAGACCCAGTACTTC	CASSGLAGELNQETQYF